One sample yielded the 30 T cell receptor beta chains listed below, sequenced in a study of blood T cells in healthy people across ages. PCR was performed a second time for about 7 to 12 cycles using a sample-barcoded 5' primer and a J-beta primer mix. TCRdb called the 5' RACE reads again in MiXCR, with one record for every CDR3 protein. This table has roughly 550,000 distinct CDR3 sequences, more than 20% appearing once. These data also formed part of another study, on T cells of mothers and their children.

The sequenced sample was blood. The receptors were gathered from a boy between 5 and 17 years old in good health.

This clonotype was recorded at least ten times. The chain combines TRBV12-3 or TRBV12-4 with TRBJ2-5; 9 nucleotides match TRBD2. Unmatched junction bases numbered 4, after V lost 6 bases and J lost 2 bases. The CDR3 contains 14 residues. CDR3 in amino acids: CASSRTSGQETQYF. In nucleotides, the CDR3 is TGTGCCAGCAGCCGTACTAGCGGGCAAGAGACCCAGTACTTC.

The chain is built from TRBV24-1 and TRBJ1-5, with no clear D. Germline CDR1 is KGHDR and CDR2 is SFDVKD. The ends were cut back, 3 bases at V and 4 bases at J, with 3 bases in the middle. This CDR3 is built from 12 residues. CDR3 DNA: TGTGCCACCAGTGATATAAATCAGCCCCAGCATTTT. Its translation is CATSDINQPQHF.

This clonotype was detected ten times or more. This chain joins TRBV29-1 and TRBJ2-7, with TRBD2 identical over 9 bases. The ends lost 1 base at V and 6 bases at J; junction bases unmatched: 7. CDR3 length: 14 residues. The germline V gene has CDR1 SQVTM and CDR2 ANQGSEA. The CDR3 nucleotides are TGCAGCGTTGAAGTCGTGGGACTAGCCGGCGAGCAGTACTTC. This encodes CSVEVVGLAGEQYF.

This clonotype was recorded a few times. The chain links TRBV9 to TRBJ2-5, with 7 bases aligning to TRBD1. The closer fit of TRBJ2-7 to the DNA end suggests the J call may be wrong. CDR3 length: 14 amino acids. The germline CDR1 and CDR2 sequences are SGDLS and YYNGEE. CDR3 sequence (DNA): TGTGCCAGCAGCGTAGACCCAGGGGGCTACGAGCAGTACTTC. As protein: CASSVDPGGYEQYF.

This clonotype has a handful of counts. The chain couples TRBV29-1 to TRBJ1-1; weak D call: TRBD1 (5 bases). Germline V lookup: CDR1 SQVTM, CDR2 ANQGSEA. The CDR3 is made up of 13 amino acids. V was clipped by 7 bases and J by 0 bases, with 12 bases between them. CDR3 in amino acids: CSADGGVNTEAFF. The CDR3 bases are TGCAGCGCCGACGGGGGGGTGAACACTGAAGCTTTCTTT.

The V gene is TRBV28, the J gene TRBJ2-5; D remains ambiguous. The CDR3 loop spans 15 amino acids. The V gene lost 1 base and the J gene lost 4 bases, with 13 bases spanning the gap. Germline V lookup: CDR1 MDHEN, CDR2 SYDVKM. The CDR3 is CASSLSYSFTETQYF. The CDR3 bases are TGTGCCAGCAGTTTATCTTACAGCTTCACAGAGACCCAGTACTTC.

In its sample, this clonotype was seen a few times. CDR3: CASSIDRGSQETQYF. The CDR3 nucleotides read TGTGCCAGTAGTATAGACCGGGGATCTCAAGAGACCCAGTACTTC. This chain joins TRBV19 and TRBJ2-5, with D possibly TRBD2 on 5 matching bases. Trimming pared 0 bases from V and 2 bases from J, leaving 10 bases between. The CDR3 has 15 residues. The germline V gene has CDR1 LNHDA and CDR2 SQIVND (reference sequence).

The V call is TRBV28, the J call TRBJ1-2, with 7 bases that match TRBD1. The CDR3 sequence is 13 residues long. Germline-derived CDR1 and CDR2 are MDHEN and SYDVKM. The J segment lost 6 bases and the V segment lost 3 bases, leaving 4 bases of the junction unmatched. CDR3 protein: CASSLRGQNGYTF. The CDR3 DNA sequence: TGTGCCAGCAGTTTGAGGGGGCAAAATGGCTACACCTTC.

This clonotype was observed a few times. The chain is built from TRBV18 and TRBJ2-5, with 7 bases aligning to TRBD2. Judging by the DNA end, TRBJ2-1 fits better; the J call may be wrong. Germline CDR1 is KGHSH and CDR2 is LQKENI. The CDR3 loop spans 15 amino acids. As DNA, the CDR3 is TGTGCCAGCTCAATCGCCTCCGGGGGGATCCGTGAGCAGTTCTTC. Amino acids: CASSIASGGIREQFF.

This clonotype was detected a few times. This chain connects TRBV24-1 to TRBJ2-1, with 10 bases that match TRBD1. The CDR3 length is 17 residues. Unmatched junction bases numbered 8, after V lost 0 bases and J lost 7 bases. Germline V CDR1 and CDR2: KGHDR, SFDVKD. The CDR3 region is CATSDLGQDRGWNEQFF. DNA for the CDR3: TGTGCCACCAGTGATTTGGGACAGGACAGGGGGTGGAATGAGCAGTTCTTC.

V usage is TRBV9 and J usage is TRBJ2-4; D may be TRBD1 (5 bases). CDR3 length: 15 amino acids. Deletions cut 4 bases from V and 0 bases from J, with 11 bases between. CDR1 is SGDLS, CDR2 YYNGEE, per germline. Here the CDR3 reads CASSPRDLAKNIQYF. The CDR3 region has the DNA TGTGCCAGCAGCCCCAGGGATTTAGCCAAAAACATTCAGTACTTC.

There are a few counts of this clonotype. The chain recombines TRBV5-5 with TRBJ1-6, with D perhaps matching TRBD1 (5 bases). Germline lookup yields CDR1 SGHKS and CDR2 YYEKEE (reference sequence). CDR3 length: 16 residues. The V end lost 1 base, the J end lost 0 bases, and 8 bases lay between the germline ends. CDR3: CASSLNRCSYNSPLHF. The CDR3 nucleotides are TGTGCCAGCAGCTTGAACAGGTGCTCCTATAATTCACCCCTCCACTTT.

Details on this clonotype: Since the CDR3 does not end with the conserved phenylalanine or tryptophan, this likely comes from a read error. The CDR3 spells CSVESAGRGLYGYTL. In DNA, the CDR3 is TGCAGCGTTGAATCGGCAGGGCGCGGGTTATATGGCTACACCTTG. The chain links TRBV29-1 to TRBJ1-2; perhaps TRBD1 as D (5 bases). The V and J ends lost 2 bases and 5 bases respectively, with 18 bases between them. This CDR3 has 15 residues. Germline V gene lookup returns CDR1 SQVTM and CDR2 ANQGSEA.

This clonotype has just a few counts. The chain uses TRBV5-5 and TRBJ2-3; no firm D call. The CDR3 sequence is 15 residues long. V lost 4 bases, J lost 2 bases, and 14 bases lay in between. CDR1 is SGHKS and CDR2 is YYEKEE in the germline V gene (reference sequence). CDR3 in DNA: TGTGCCAGCAGCCCGTGGGGAACCTTCACAGATACGCAGTATTTT. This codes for CASSPWGTFTDTQYF.

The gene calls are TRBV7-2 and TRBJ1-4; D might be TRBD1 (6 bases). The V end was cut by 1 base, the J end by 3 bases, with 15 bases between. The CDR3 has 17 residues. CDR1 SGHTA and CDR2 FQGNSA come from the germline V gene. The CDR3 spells CASSLVGGGLPNEKLFF. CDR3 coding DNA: TGTGCCAGCAGCTTAGTTGGTGGGGGCCTTCCTAATGAAAAACTGTTTTTT.

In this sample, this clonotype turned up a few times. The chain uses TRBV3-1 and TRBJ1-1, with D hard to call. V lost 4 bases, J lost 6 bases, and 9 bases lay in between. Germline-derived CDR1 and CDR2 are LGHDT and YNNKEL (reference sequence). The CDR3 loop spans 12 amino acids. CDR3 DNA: TGTGCCAGCAGCCCGCCAGGAGCTGAAGCTTTCTTT. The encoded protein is CASSPPGAEAFF.

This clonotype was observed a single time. The CDR3 loop reads CAISDPARRAYGYTF. The CDR3 DNA sequence: TGTGCCATCAGTGATCCGGCGCGGAGAGCCTATGGCTACACCTTC. The V gene is TRBV10-3, the J gene TRBJ1-2, with no clear D. The germline CDR1 and CDR2 sequences are ENHRY and SYGVKD. This CDR3 region has 15 residues. V lost 3 bases to trimming and J lost 4 bases, with 15 bases between them.

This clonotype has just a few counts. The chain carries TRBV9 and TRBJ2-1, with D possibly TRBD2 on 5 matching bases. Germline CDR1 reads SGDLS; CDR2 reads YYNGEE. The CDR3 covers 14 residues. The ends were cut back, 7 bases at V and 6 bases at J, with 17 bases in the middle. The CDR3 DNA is TGTGCCAGCGCCGCGGGCCTGATGGGCAATGAGCAGTTCTTC. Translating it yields CASAAGLMGNEQFF. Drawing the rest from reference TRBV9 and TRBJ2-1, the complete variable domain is DSGVTQTPKHLITATGQRVTLRCSPRSGDLSVYWYQQSLDQGLQFLIQYYNGEERAKGNILERFSAQQFPDLHSELNLSSLELGDSALYFCASAAGLMGNEQFFGPGTRLTVL.

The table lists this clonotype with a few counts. CDR3 region: CASSQDLLSVIRNTEAFF. CDR3 DNA sequence: TGCGCCAGCAGCCAAGATTTGCTATCAGTGATTAGGAACACTGAAGCTTTCTTT. The chain carries TRBV4-3 and TRBJ1-1; D uncertain. Trimming took 0 bases from V and 1 from J, leaving 18 bases between them. This CDR3 contains 18 residues. Germline CDR1 reads LGHNA; CDR2 reads YSLEER.

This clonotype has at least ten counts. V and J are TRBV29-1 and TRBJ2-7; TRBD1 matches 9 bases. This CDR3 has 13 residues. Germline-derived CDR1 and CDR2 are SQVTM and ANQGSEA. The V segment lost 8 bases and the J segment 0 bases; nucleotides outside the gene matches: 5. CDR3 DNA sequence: TGCAGCACGATGACAGGGGGCTCCTACGAGCAGTACTTC. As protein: CSTMTGGSYEQYF.

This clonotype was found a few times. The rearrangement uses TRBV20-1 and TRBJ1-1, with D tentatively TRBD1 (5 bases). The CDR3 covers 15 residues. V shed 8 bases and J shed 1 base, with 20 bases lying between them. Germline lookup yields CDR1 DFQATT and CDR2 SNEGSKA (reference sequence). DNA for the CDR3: TGCAGTCTCAACGTCCGAGGGGCAGGGAACACTGAAGCTTTCTTT. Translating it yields CSLNVRGAGNTEAFF.

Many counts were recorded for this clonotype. CDR3 DNA: TGTGCCAGCTCACCCGGGACTAGCGGGGGCACCTACAATGAGCAGTTCTTC. The encoded protein is CASSPGTSGGTYNEQFF. This chain connects TRBV18 to TRBJ2-1; 14 nucleotides agree with TRBD2. This CDR3 contains 17 residues. Germline CDR1 and CDR2: KGHSH and LQKENI. Germline trimming cut 3 bases from V and 2 bases from J; bases unmatched to any gene: 3.

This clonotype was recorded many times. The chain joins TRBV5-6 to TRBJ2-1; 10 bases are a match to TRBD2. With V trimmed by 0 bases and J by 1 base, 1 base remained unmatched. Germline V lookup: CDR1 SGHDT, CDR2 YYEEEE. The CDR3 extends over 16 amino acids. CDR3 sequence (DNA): TGTGCCAGCAGCTTGGTAGCGGGGGGATCCTACAATGAGCAGTTCTTC. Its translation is CASSLVAGGSYNEQFF.

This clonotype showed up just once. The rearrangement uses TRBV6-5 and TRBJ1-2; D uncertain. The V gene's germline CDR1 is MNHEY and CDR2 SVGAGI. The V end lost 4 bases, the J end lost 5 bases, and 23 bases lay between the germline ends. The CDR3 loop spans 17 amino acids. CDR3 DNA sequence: TGTGCCAGCAGTTTAAAACAGTACAGTGTCGGTCGGTATGGCTACACCTTC. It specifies CASSLKQYSVGRYGYTF.

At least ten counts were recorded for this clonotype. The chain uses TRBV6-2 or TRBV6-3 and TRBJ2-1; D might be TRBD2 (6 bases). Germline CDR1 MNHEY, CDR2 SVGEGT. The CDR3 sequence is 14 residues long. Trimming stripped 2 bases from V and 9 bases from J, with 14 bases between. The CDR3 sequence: CASSYIGGVGEQFF. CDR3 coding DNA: TGTGCCAGCAGTTACATTGGAGGGGTCGGTGAGCAGTTCTTC.

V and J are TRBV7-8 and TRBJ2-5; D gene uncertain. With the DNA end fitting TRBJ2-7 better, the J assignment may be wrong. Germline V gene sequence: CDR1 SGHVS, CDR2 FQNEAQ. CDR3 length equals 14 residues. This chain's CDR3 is CASSLVTVHYEQYF. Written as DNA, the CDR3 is TGTGCCAGCAGCTTAGTAACAGTCCACTACGAGCAGTACTTC.

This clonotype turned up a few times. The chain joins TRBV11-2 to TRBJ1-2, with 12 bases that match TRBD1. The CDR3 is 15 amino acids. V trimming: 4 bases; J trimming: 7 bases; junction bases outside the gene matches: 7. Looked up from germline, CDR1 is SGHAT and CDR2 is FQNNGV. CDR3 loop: CASSWGTGGTGGYTF. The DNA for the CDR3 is TGTGCCAGCAGCTGGGGGACAGGGGGCACCGGTGGCTACACCTTC.

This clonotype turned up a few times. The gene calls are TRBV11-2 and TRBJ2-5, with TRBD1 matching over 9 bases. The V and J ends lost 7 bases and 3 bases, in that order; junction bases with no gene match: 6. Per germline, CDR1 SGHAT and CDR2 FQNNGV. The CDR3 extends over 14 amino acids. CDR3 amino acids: CASNEGTGKETQYF. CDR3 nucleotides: TGTGCCAGCAACGAAGGGACAGGGAAAGAGACCCAGTACTTC.

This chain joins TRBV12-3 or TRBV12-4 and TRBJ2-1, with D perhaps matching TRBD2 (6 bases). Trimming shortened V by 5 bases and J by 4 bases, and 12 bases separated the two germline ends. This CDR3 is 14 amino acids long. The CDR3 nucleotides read TGTGCCAGCAGTCGTCCGGGAGTGTACAATGAGCAGTTCTTC. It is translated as CASSRPGVYNEQFF.

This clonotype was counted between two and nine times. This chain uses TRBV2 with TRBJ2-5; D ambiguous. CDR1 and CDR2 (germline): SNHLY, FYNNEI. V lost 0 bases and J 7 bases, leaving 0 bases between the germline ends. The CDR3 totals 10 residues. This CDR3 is CASSEATQYF. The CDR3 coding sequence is TGTGCCAGCAGTGAAGCGACCCAGTACTTC.